This T cell receptor beta chain was sequenced in a study of blood T cell repertoires in COVID-19. TCRdb's table, derived via immunoSEQ multiplex PCR, lists solely in-frame clones and lacks some. The sample has some 260,000 clones; about 93% are singletons. Participants, about 18 to 100 years old, spanned 25 or so US areas. Participant reports of clinical history set cohort assignment. Trimming removed 5 bases at V and 1 base at J, with 15 bases between. CDR1 and CDR2 from the germline V gene are SGHVS and FNYEAQ. The CDR3 covers 15 residues. The sequence was obtained from a woman aged 18-29 years who had recovered from COVID-19. Sequenced: PBMCs or T cells enriched from blood (not recorded which). The rearrangement uses TRBV7-6 and TRBJ2-7; D perhaps matches TRBD1 (5 bases). CDR3 in amino acids: CASSPGHRTSYEQYF. The CDR3 nucleotides read TGTGCCAGCAGCCCCGGGCACAGGACGTCCTACGAGCAGTACTTC.